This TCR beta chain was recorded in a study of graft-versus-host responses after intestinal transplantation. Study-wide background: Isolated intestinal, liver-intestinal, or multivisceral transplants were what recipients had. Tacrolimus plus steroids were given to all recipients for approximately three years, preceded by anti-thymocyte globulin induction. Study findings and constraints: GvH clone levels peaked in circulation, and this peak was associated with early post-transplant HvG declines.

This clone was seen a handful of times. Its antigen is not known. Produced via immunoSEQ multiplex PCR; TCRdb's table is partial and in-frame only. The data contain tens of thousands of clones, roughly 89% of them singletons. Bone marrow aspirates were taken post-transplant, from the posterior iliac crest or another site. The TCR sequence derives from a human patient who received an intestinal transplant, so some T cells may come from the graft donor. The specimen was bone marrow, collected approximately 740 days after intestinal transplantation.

The CDR3 bases are TGTGCCAGTAGTACTAGCGGGGGCTCCTACGAGCAGTACTTC. Translating gives CASSTSGGSYEQYF. This sequence joins TRBV19 and TRBJ2-7; 10 bases fit TRBD2. V shed 4 bases, J shed 0 bases, and the junction held 0 bases outside the gene matches. CDR3 length equals 14 residues. The germline gives CDR1 LNHDA, CDR2 SQIVND (reference sequence).